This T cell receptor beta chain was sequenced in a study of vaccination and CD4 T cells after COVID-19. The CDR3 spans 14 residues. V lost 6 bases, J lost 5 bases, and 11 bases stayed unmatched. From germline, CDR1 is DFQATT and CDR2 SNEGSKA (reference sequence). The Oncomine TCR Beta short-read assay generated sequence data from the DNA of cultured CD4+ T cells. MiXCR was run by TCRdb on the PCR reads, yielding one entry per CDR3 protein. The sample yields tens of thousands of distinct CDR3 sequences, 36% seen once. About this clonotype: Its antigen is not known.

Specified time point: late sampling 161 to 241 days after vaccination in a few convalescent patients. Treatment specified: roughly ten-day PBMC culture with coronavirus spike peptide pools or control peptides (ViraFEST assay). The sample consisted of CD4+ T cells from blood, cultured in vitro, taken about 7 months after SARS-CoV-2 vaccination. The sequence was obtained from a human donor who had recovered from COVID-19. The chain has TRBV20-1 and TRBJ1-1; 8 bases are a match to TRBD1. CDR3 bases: TGCAGTGCCGTGGACAGGGTTTTTCGGACTGAAGCTTTCTTT. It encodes CSAVDRVFRTEAFF.